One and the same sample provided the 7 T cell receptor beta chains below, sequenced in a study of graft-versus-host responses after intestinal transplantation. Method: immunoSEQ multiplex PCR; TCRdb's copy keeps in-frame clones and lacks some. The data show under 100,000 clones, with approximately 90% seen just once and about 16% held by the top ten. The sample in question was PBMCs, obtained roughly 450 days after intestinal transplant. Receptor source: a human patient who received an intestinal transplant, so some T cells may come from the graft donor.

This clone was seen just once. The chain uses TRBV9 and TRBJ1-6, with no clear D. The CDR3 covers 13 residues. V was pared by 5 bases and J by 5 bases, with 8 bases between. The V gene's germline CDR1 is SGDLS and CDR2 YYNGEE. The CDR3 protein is CASRQSNNSPLHF. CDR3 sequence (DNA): TGTGCCAGCAGACAGTCTAATAATTCACCCCTCCACTTT.

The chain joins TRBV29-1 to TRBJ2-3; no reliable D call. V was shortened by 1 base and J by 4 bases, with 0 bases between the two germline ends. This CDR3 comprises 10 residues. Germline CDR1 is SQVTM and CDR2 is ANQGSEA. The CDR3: CSVEADTQYF. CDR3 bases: TGCAGCGTTGAAGCAGATACGCAGTATTTT.

For the CDR3, the DNA is TGTGCCATCCACCGGGGGGGGGCGGATGGCTACACCTTC. This codes for CAIHRGGADGYTF. This chain connects TRBV10-3 to TRBJ1-2; D possibly corresponds to TRBD1 (6 bases). Per germline, CDR1 ENHRY and CDR2 SYGVKD. Trimming stripped 8 bases from V and 6 bases from J, with 16 bases between. The CDR3 sequence is 13 residues long.

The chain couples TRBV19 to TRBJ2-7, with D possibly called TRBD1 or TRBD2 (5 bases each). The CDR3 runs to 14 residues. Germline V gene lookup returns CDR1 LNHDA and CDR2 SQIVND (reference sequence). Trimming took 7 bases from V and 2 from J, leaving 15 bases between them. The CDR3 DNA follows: TGTGCCAGTACGACTCAGGGACGGCCCTACGAGCAGTACTTC. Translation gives CASTTQGRPYEQYF.

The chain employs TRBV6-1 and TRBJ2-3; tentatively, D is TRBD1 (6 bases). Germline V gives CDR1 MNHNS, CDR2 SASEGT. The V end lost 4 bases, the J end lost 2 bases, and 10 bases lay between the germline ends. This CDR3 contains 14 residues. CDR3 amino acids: CASSGWTATDTQYF. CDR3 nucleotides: TGTGCCAGCAGTGGCTGGACAGCCACAGATACGCAGTATTTT.

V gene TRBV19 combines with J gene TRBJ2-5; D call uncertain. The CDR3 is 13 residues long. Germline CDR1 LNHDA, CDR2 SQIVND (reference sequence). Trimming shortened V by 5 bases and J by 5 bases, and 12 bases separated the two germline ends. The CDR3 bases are TGTGCCAGTAGTCCTAATGGCGTTGAGACCCAGTACTTC. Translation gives CASSPNGVETQYF.

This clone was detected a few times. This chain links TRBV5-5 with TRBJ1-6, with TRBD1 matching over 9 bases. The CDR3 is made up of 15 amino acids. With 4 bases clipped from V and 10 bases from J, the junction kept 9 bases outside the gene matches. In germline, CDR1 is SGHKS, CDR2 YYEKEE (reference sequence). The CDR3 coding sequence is TGTGCCAGCAGCCCAGGGACAGGGTTAGGGTCACCCCTCCACTTT. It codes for CASSPGTGLGSPLHF.